This T cell receptor (beta chain) is from a study of blood T cell repertoires in COVID-19. Across the whole study: Donors in the United States, Italy and Spain gave samples during acute or convalescent COVID-19.

Source study methods: Reference gene primers were amplified, and this amplification served to estimate nucleated cell counts. Profiling relied on immunoSEQ multiplex PCR, and the TCRdb table lists in-frame clones only, not all of them. V, J and clone size are those of that table, while D and trimming were read from the DNA. The sample shows fewer than 350,000 clones, 89% of them seen only once. This CDR3 contains 15 residues. Germline CDR1 reads KGHSH; CDR2 reads LQKENI. V was cut by 3 bases and J by 4 bases, with 15 bases left in between. The specimen sequenced was PBMCs or T cells enriched from blood (not recorded which). The receptor comes from a woman between 35 and 50 years old who had recovered from COVID-19. This rearrangement joins TRBV18 to TRBJ1-2; a weak D match, TRBD1 (5 bases). CDR3 sequence: CASSPPGLQGYGYTF. The DNA for the CDR3 is TGTGCCAGCTCACCCCCAGGGCTGCAGGGCTATGGCTACACCTTC.